One sample yielded the 13 T cell receptor beta chains listed below, sequenced in a study of cytomegalovirus exposure and HLA in healthy donors. Sequenced by immunoSEQ multiplex PCR; TCRdb stores in-frame clones only, minus some. The table includes approximately 190,000 clones, around four fifths detected once. The sample consisted of PBMCs. These receptors originate from a man younger than 35 in good health and CMV-seropositive.

This clone was found once. The chain uses TRBV28 and TRBJ1-5; 7 bases fit TRBD1. The junction had 11 bases not matched to a gene; V was cut back by 2 bases and J by 7 bases. This CDR3 is 16 amino acids long. CDR1 is MDHEN, CDR2 SYDVKM, per germline. In DNA form, the CDR3 reads TGTGCCAGCAGTTTAGTGGGGACAGCTGATCGGCAGCCCCAGCATTTT. Protein product: CASSLVGTADRQPQHF. The full variable domain, its missing parts supplied by reference TRBV28 and TRBJ1-5, is DVKVTQSSRYLVKRTGEKVFLECVQDMDHENMFWYRQDPGLGLRLIYFSYDVKMKEKGDIPEGYSVSREKKERFSLILESASTNQTSMYLCASSLVGTADRQPQHFGDGTRLSIL.

The rearrangement uses TRBV7-3 and TRBJ2-1, with TRBD1 as a possible D gene (6 bases). Trimming took off 5 bases at V and 1 base at J, with 21 bases between the two ends. CDR1 is SGHTA, CDR2 FQGTGA, per germline. The CDR3 covers 18 residues. The CDR3 region is CASSPQWSGALSYNEQFF. The DNA of the CDR3 is TGTGCCAGCAGCCCCCAGTGGTCAGGGGCCCTTTCCTACAATGAGCAGTTCTTC.

J is TRBJ2-2 and V is TRBV7-3, with a weak D call TRBD1 (5 bases). Germline V CDR1 and CDR2: SGHTA, FQGTGA. The CDR3 loop spans 16 amino acids. V lost 5 bases and J lost 0, with 13 bases in between. This CDR3 is CASSPRTHSNTGELFF. The CDR3, as DNA: TGTGCCAGCAGCCCTCGGACACATTCGAACACCGGGGAGCTGTTTTTT.

This chain links TRBV7-9 with TRBJ2-7; TRBD1 matches 9 bases. The J segment lost 4 bases and the V segment lost 8 bases, leaving 9 bases of the junction unmatched. Per germline, CDR1 SEHNR and CDR2 FQNEAQ (reference sequence). CDR3 length equals 14 residues. The CDR3 nucleotides read TGTGCCAGCGCCCGGCAGGACAGGGGTTACGAGCAGTACTTC. Amino acid sequence: CASARQDRGYEQYF.

The rearrangement links TRBV6-5 to TRBJ2-5; weak D call: TRBD1 (6 bases). The CDR3 runs 16 residues. V shed 0 bases and J shed 2 bases, with 13 bases lying between them. Germline V gene lookup returns CDR1 MNHEY and CDR2 SVGAGI. The chain's CDR3 is CASSYSGAGEQETQYF. The CDR3 bases are TGTGCCAGCAGTTACTCGGGGGCAGGGGAACAAGAGACCCAGTACTTC.

The CDR3 coding sequence is TGTGCCAGCAGTGAATGGACAGGCGGGCAGTACTTC. Translated, it gives CASSEWTGGQYF. V gene TRBV6-1 combines with J gene TRBJ2-7; 7 positions agree with TRBD1. The CDR3 sequence is 12 residues long. CDR1 MNHNS and CDR2 SASEGT come from the germline V gene. V was pared by 2 bases and J by 9 bases, with 4 bases of the junction left unmatched.

The rearrangement uses TRBV25-1 and TRBJ2-1; the D gene is possibly TRBD2 (6 bases). This CDR3 spans 14 amino acids. Between the trimmed V and J ends, which lost 3 bases and 8 bases, there was a span of 14 bases. Germline loops: CDR1 MGHDK, CDR2 SYGVNS. The chain's CDR3 is CASSEGRGSDEQFF. DNA of the CDR3: TGTGCCAGCAGTGAGGGTCGGGGGTCTGATGAGCAGTTCTTC.

V gene TRBV4-3 combines with J gene TRBJ2-7, with a tentative D call TRBD2 (6 bases). The CDR3 covers 12 residues. Germline-derived CDR1 and CDR2 are LGHNA and YSLEER. V was shortened by 4 bases and J by 6 bases, with 10 bases between the two germline ends. The CDR3 DNA sequence: TGCGCCAGCAGCCTATATAGCGGCGAGCAGTACTTC. Residues: CASSLYSGEQYF.

This chain connects TRBV9 to TRBJ2-5, with D perhaps TRBD2 (6 bases). Germline-derived CDR1 and CDR2 are SGDLS and YYNGEE. The CDR3 runs 15 residues. V lost 2 bases, J lost 1 base, and 12 bases lay in between. This CDR3 is CASSVAGRVQETQYF. The DNA for the CDR3 is TGTGCCAGCAGCGTGGCGGGGCGGGTCCAAGAGACCCAGTACTTC. Full variable domain (remainder filled in from reference TRBV9 and TRBJ2-5): DSGVTQTPKHLITATGQRVTLRCSPRSGDLSVYWYQQSLDQGLQFLIQYYNGEERAKGNILERFSAQQFPDLHSELNLSSLELGDSALYFCASSVAGRVQETQYFGPGTRLLVL.

This rearrangement joins TRBV29-1 to TRBJ2-1, with D perhaps matching TRBD2 (6 bases). Germline loops: CDR1 SQVTM, CDR2 ANQGSEA. This CDR3 has 13 residues. The ends were cut back, 6 bases at V and 9 bases at J, with 18 bases in the middle. The CDR3 DNA reads TGCAGCGTCGCTACCGGGGCCGGGGGTGAGCAGTTCTTC. Translated, it gives CSVATGAGGEQFF.

The chain carries TRBV10-3 and TRBJ2-2; D might be TRBD1 (6 bases). Trimming took 4 bases from V and 5 from J, leaving 20 bases between them. This CDR3 has 17 residues. Germline-derived CDR1 and CDR2 are ENHRY and SYGVKD. CDR3 nucleotide sequence: TGTGCCATCAGTGGGACAGTTTTAGGCCTTGGAACCGGGGAGCTGTTTTTT. Translated: CAISGTVLGLGTGELFF.

This clone was seen only a few times. As DNA, the CDR3 is TGTGCCAGCAAGCTGGGAGAGCCCACAGATACGCAGTATTTT. Translating it yields CASKLGEPTDTQYF. V is TRBV6-1 and J is TRBJ2-3; possible D gene TRBD2, 5 bases. This CDR3 has 14 amino acids. Trimming cost V 7 bases and J 2 bases, with 13 bases left between them. The germline V gene has CDR1 MNHNS and CDR2 SASEGT.

J is TRBJ2-7 and V is TRBV6-1, with a weak D call TRBD2 (5 bases). This CDR3 contains 12 residues. Trimming took 6 bases from V and 4 from J, leaving 10 bases between them. Germline V CDR1 and CDR2: MNHNS, SASEGT. DNA of the CDR3: TGTGCCAGCAGGGCCACTAGGTACGAGCAGTACTTC. Translating gives CASRATRYEQYF.